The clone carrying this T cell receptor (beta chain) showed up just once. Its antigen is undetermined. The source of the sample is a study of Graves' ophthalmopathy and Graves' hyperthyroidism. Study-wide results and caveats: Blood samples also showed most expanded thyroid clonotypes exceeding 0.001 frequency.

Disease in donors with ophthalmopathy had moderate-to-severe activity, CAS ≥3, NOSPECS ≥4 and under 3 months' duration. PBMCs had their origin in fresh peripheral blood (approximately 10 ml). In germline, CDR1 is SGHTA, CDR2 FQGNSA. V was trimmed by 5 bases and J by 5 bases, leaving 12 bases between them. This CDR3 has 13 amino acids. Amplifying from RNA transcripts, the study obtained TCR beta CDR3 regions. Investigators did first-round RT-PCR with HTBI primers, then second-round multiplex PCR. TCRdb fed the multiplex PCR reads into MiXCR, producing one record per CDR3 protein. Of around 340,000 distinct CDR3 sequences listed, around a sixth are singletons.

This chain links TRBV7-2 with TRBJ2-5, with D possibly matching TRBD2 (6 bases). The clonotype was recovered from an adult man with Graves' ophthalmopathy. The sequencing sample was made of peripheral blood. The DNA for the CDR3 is TGTGCCAGCAGCATCGGGACTCTCGAGACCCAGTACTTC. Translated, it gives CASSIGTLETQYF.